Given below is one TCR beta chain in context. Its specific antigen is unknown. There are no base qualities to consult, and no much larger clone falls within one base. These data come from a study of blood T cell repertoires in COVID-19 (TCRdb year 2020). As for the study more broadly: Samples from collaborators originated in the United States, Italy and Spain and spanned both the acute and convalescent phases of COVID-19. A de-identified subject ID, COVID-19 status, age in years and sex were almost always included in the sample metadata. A freely available public database, intended as a resource for researchers studying the immune response to SARS-CoV-2, is where the repertoires were released. Subjects who had been exposed to COVID-19, were actively infected with it, or had recovered from it provided the deeply sampled blood TCRbeta repertoires that made up the dataset. Where HLA class I and class II types were available, the types were taken from metadata supplied by the sample provider, not from assay-based typing. The samples were drawn from two sources: the first 160 participants of the ongoing ImmuneRACE study, and 1,000 to 1,500 subjects contributed by 6 global collaborators. The material from the prospective study consisted of cDNA or gDNA derived from T cells, B-cell-depleted T cells, or PBMCs. Beyond this particular receptor, the publication reports: How much clinical and demographic metadata was included differed by source and by participant, and the metadata was provided uncurated.

TCRbeta CDR3 regions were amplified from genomic DNA by means of the immunoSEQ Assay, a bias-controlled multiplex PCR. On the authors' methods: Nucleated cell counts per sample were estimated from amplification of reference gene primers within the assay. To quantify the absolute abundance of each unique TCRbeta CDR3 rearrangement, sequence reads were collapsed and filtered. Productive Simpson clonality was computed per sample as the square root of Simpson's diversity index over productive rearrangements. Held by TCRdb, this immuneACCESS table contains in-frame sequences only and omits some clones. Under half of the omission traces to an unresolved V gene where checked; the cause of the rest is unknown. That table gives V, J and clone size, and the DNA gave D and trimming. Recorded for this sample are more than 150,000 clones; 80% to 90% of them occurred a single time. Clones ranked in the top ten supply 12% of the sample.

One collaborating source in Seattle enrolled patients while the patients were actively infected and followed the patients over time throughout the course of disease. Each collaborating institution followed its own protocols to collect whole blood in K2EDTA tubes. For TCRbeta analysis, collaborators shipped samples in one of three forms: frozen whole blood, isolated PBMCs, or DNA extracted from either of those sample types. Reading the germline V gene (reference sequence) gives CDR1 SGHAT and CDR2 FQDESV. Unmatched junction bases come to 9, with V trimmed by 4 bases and J by 7 bases. The CDR3 contains 14 residues, cysteine and phenylalanine counted. Of all the DNA, just the CDR3 is kept, 42 bases in frame from base 1.

Recombination connected TRBV11-1 to TRBJ2-5, and 7 bases in between align with TRBD2. The TCR comes from a woman of 80 years or more with COVID-19, enrolled during active disease. The sequencing input was peripheral blood. The CDR3 reads as follows: CASSSGTTAGTQYF. The bases read TGTGCCAGCAGCTCCGGGACTACGGCGGGGACCCAGTACTTC.